This T cell receptor beta chain was sequenced during a study of T cell responses to AZD1222 COVID-19 vaccine. The CDR3 runs 14 residues. The germline V gene has CDR1 MNHEY and CDR2 SMNVEV (reference sequence). Trimming pared 2 bases from V and 4 bases from J, leaving 11 bases between. Using immunoSEQ multiplex PCR, the repertoire was profiled, and TCRdb retains in-frame clones only, with some absent. The table shows more than 100,000 clones, with nearly 95% occurring only once. The sample consisted of peripheral blood, taken on day 0 of AZD1222 vaccination. V and J are TRBV27 and TRBJ1-2; tentatively, D is TRBD1 (5 bases). The clonotype comes from an adult in good health. Here the CDR3 reads CASSLQGGGYGYTF. CDR3 nucleotides: TGTGCCAGCAGTTTACAGGGTGGAGGCTATGGCTACACCTTC.